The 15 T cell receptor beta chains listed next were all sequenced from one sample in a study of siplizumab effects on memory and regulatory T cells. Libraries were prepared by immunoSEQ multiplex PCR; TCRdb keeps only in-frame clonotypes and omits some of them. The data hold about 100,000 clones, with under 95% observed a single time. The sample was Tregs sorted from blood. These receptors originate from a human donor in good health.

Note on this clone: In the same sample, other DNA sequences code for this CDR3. This CDR3 reads CASSLLETQYF. The CDR3 DNA reads as TGTGCCAGCAGCTTATTGGAGACCCAGTACTTC. V gene TRBV11-2 combines with J gene TRBJ2-5; D call uncertain. The length of the CDR3 is 11 residues. Trimming removed 2 bases at V and 5 bases at J, with 3 bases between. The germline gives CDR1 SGHAT, CDR2 FQNNGV.

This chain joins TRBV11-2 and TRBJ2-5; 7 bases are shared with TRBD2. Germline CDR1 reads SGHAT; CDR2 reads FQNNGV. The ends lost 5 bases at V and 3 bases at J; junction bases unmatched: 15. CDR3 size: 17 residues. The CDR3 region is CASSQDSSGTGEETQYF. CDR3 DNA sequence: TGTGCCAGCAGCCAAGATTCGAGCGGGACGGGAGAAGAGACCCAGTACTTC.

In nucleotides, the CDR3 is TGCGCCAGCAGTGAGGTCGGATCCTACACTGAAGCTTTCTTT. Its translation is CASSEVGSYTEAFF. V is TRBV10-2 and J is TRBJ1-1; D not resolved. V was shortened by 2 bases and J by 3 bases, with 10 bases between the two germline ends. CDR1 is WSHSY, CDR2 SAAADI, per germline. The CDR3 contains 14 residues.

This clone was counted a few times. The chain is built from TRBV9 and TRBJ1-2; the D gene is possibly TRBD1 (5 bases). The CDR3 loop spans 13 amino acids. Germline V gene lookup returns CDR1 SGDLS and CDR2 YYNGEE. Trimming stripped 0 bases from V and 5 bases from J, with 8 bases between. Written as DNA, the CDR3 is TGTGCCAGCAGCGTAGTCGGGGGGTATGGCTACACCTTC. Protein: CASSVVGGYGYTF.

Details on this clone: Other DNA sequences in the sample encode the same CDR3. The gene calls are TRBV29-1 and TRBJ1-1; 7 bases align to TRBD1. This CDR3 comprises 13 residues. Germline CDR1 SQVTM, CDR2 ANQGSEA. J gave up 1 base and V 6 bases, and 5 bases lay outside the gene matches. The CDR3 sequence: CSVAGTANTEAFF. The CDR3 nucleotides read TGCAGCGTCGCGGGGACAGCGAACACTGAAGCTTTCTTT.

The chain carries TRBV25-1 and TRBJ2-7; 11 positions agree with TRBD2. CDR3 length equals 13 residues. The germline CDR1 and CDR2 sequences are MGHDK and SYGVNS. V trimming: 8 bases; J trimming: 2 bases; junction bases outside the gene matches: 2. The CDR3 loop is CASRLAGTYEQYF. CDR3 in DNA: TGTGCCAGCCGACTAGCGGGGACCTACGAGCAGTACTTC.

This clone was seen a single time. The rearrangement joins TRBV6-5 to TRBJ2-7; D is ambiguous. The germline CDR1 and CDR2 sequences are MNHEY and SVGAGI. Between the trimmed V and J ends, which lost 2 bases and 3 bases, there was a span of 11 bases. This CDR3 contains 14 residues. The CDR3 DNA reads TGTGCCAGCAGTTACGGGTCCCAAAACTACGAGCAGTACTTC. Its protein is CASSYGSQNYEQYF.

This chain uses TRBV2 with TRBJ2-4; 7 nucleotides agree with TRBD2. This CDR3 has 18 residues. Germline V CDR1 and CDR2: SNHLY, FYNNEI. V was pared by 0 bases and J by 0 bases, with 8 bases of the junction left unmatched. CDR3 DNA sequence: TGTGCCAGCAGTGAAGCTACGGGAGGATATGGAGCCAAAAACATTCAGTACTTC. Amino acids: CASSEATGGYGAKNIQYF. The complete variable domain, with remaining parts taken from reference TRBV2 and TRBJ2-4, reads EPEVTQTPSHQVTQMGQEVILRCVPISNHLYFYWYRQILGQKVEFLVSFYNNEISEKSEIFDDQFSVERPDGSNFTLKIRSTKLEDSAMYFCASSEATGGYGAKNIQYFGAGTRLSVL.

The CDR3 nucleotides are TGTGCCAGCAGCCGAGCGGCAGGGGTTTCCACTGAAGCTTTCTTT. Translated: CASSRAAGVSTEAFF. The chain links TRBV7-9 to TRBJ1-1, with D perhaps matching TRBD1 (6 bases). Trimming left V 5 bases short and J 4 bases short, with 17 bases between. This CDR3 is built from 15 residues. Germline V gene lookup returns CDR1 SEHNR and CDR2 FQNEAQ (reference sequence).

Here the CDR3 reads CASNDRGTAVLEQYF. The CDR3 DNA sequence: TGTGCCAGCAACGATAGGGGGACAGCCGTCCTTGAGCAGTACTTC. V and J are TRBV6-6 and TRBJ2-7; TRBD1 aligns across 7 bases. CDR1 is MNHNY and CDR2 is SVGAGI in the germline V gene (reference sequence). The CDR3 covers 15 residues. The V and J ends lost 7 bases and 7 bases, in that order; junction bases with no gene match: 16.

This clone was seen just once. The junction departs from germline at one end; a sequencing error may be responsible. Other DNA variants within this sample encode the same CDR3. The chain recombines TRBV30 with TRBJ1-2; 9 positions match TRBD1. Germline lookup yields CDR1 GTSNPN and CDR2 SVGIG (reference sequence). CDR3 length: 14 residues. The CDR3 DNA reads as TGCGCCTGGAGAGATATTTCGACAGGGGGGGGCTACACCTTC. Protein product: CAWRDISTGGGYTF.

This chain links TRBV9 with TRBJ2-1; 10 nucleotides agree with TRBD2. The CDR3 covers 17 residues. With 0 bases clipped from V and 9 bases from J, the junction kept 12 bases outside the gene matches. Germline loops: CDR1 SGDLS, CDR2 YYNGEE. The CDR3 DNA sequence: TGTGCCAGCAGCGTAGCCCCAGCGGGAGGGCCAGGGGGTGAGCAGTTCTTC. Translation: CASSVAPAGGPGGEQFF.

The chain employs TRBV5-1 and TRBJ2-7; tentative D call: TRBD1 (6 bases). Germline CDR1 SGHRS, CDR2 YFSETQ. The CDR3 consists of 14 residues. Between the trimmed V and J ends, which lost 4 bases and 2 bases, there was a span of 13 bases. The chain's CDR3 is CASSAQTGPYEQYF. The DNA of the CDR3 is TGCGCCAGCAGCGCGCAGACAGGCCCCTACGAGCAGTACTTC.

In nucleotides, the CDR3 is TGTGCCACCAGCGGGAGGGGGCGGGTGTATACTGAAGCTTTCTTT. Residues: CATSGRGRVYTEAFF. This chain connects TRBV15 to TRBJ1-1; TRBD1 matches at 7 bases. Looked up from germline, CDR1 is LNHNV and CDR2 is YYDKDF (reference sequence). J was trimmed by 5 bases and V by 5 bases; bases with no gene match: 11. The CDR3 is 15 residues long.

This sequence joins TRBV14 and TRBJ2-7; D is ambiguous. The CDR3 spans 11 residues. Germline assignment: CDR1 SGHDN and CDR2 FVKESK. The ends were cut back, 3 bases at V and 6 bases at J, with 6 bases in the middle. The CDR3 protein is CASSHSSEQYF. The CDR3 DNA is TGTGCCAGCAGCCACAGCTCCGAGCAGTACTTC. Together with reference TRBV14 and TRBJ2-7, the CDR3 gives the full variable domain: EAGVTQFPSHSVIEKGQTVTLRCDPISGHDNLYWYRRVMGKEIKFLLHFVKESKQDESGMPNNRFLAERTGGTYSTLKVQPAELEDSGVYFCASSHSSEQYFGPGTRLTVT.